This paragraph covers one TCR beta chain sequence. Some clones are missing from TCRdb's copy, which holds only in-frame ones; the method was immunoSEQ multiplex PCR. This sample has 250,000 to 300,000 clones, with approximately 86% found just once. This entry belongs to a study of blood T cell repertoires in COVID-19. Whole-study context: From T cells, B-cell-depleted T cells, or PBMCs came the material, which was cDNA or gDNA.

CDR1 is WSHSY and CDR2 is SAAADI in the germline V gene. The CDR3 spans 17 residues. V lost 4 bases, J lost 4 bases, and 13 bases stayed unmatched. The origin of this receptor is a woman aged 65 to 85 with COVID-19, enrolled during active disease. Sample: peripheral blood. The rearrangement joins TRBV10-2 to TRBJ2-5, with TRBD1 identical over 9 bases. The CDR3 DNA reads TGCGCCAGCAGTGCCCCTACGGGACAGGGAAGGGGAGAGACCCAGTACTTC. Residues: CASSAPTGQGRGETQYF.